The 23 T cell receptor beta chains in this list originate from one sample, sequenced in a study of breast tumors, draining lymph nodes, adjacent tissues. Samples came from axillary lymph nodes draining the breast cancer. A single record per CDR3 protein comes from TCRdb applying MiXCR to the multiplex PCR reads. The sample lists approximately 210,000 distinct CDR3 sequences, less than 40% occurring once. The sample taken for sequencing was axillary lymph node tissue. These receptors were collected from a female donor with breast cancer. Some clones in this sample may be carry-over from other donors' samples.

In this sample, this clonotype turned up many times. V is TRBV15 and J is TRBJ2-2, with TRBD1 as a possible D gene (5 bases). The CDR3 covers 15 residues. From germline, CDR1 is LNHNV and CDR2 YYDKDF (reference sequence). V gave up 5 bases and J gave up 3 bases, with 13 bases separating them. The CDR3 is CATSARQTHTGELFF. DNA for the CDR3: TGTGCCACCAGCGCTCGACAGACTCACACCGGGGAGCTGTTTTTT.

Many counts were recorded for this clonotype. This rearrangement joins TRBV9 to TRBJ1-6; weak D call: TRBD1 (6 bases). Trimming left V 0 bases short and J 10 bases short, with 8 bases between. The CDR3 is 13 amino acids. CDR1 and CDR2 from the germline V gene are SGDLS and YYNGEE. CDR3 protein: CASSVDRASPLHF. The DNA for the CDR3 is TGTGCCAGCAGCGTAGACAGGGCCTCACCCCTCCACTTT.

Many counts were recorded for this clonotype. V and J are TRBV5-1 and TRBJ1-2; D is possibly TRBD1 (5 bases). CDR3 size: 13 residues. V was shortened by 1 base and J by 6 bases, with 10 bases between the two germline ends. The germline V gene encodes CDR1 SGHRS and CDR2 YFSETQ. The DNA for the CDR3 is TGCGCCAGCAGCTTGACAGGTGATAATGGCTACACCTTC. Protein: CASSLTGDNGYTF.

The CDR3 DNA follows: TGTGCCACCAGTGATCTCTCGACAGGGGTTGGGGCCAACGTCCTGACTTTC. Translating gives CATSDLSTGVGANVLTF. The chain has TRBV24-1 and TRBJ2-6; 8 bases fit TRBD1. V lost 3 bases, J lost 3 bases, and 6 bases stayed unmatched. CDR3 size: 17 residues. Germline loops: CDR1 KGHDR, CDR2 SFDVKD.

The chain combines TRBV4-1 with TRBJ2-1; D gene ambiguous. The CDR3 covers 14 residues. Germline assignment: CDR1 MGHRA and CDR2 YSYEKL. Trimming removed 1 base from V and 6 bases from J, with 10 bases in between. CDR3 sequence: CASSQGSVPNEQFF. The CDR3 bases are TGCGCCAGCAGCCAAGGAAGCGTTCCCAATGAGCAGTTCTTC.

In the case of this clonotype: The junction and the germline gene differ at one end; a read error may be behind it. This chain links TRBV20-1 with TRBJ1-5; D unresolved. The V gene's germline CDR1 is DFQATT and CDR2 SNEGSKA (reference sequence). The CDR3 has 11 amino acids. DNA for the CDR3: TGCAGTGCTAGAGGTCTAGCGGAAACCCCTTTT. Protein: CSARGLAETPF.

The table lists this clonotype with many counts. This chain links TRBV12-3 or TRBV12-4 with TRBJ2-1; D might be TRBD2 (6 bases). Trimming took 4 bases from V and 7 from J, leaving 8 bases between them. The CDR3 contains 12 residues. The CDR3 DNA is TGTGCCAGCAGTTGGGACTTAAATGAGCAGTTCTTC. Encoded protein: CASSWDLNEQFF.

This clonotype was counted at least ten times. The genes are TRBV5-1 and TRBJ2-2, with TRBD2 matching over 11 bases. In germline, CDR1 is SGHRS, CDR2 YFSETQ. With 6 bases clipped from V and 7 bases from J, the junction kept 8 bases outside the gene matches. The CDR3 has 15 amino acids. This CDR3 is CASTNSSGRIGELFF. For the CDR3, the DNA is TGCGCCAGCACGAATTCTAGCGGGAGGATCGGGGAGCTGTTTTTT.

As regards this clonotype: Given a much more abundant clone one base away, this may be a read error. The chain joins TRBV30 to TRBJ2-5; D perhaps matches TRBD2 (5 bases). The V gene lost 8 bases and the J gene lost 5 bases, with 12 bases spanning the gap. CDR1 and CDR2 (germline): GTSNPN, SVGIG (reference sequence). The CDR3 sequence is 11 residues long. This chain's CDR3 is CARGSRETQYF. The CDR3 nucleotides are TGTGCCCGGGGTAGTCGGGAGACCCAGTACTTC.

As to this clonotype: A read error is possible here, since a much larger clone lies one base away. CDR3 bases: TGTGCCAGCAGCCACGGACAAAGAGGGTACCAGCAGTACTTC. Translated, it gives CASSHGQRGYQQYF. The V call is TRBV6-2 or TRBV6-3, the J call TRBJ2-7; D may match TRBD1 or TRBD2 (5 bases each). The CDR3 totals 14 residues. Trimming shortened V by 6 bases and J by 8 bases, and 20 bases separated the two germline ends. The germline V gene has CDR1 MNHEY and CDR2 SVGEGT.

This clonotype was seen repeatedly, ten times or more. This sequence joins TRBV5-5 and TRBJ2-5, with 11 bases identical to TRBD1. Germline V lookup: CDR1 SGHKS, CDR2 YYEKEE (reference sequence). This CDR3 region has 14 residues. The trim removed 4 bases at V and 4 bases at J, leaving 3 bases unmatched. This CDR3 is CASSTDRGRETQYF. The CDR3 DNA is TGTGCCAGCAGCACGGACAGGGGGCGAGAGACCCAGTACTTC.

There are many counts of this clonotype. This rearrangement joins TRBV12-3 or TRBV12-4 to TRBJ1-5, with a tentative D call TRBD1 (5 bases). CDR3 length equals 15 residues. The ends were cut back, 0 bases at V and 6 bases at J, with 12 bases in the middle. The CDR3 DNA is TGTGCCAGCAGTTTAGCCGGGTCTGGGGGTCAGCCCCAGCATTTT. Its translation: CASSLAGSGGQPQHF.

This clonotype was seen repeatedly, ten times or more. The rearrangement joins TRBV30 to TRBJ2-6; TRBD1 is a possible D gene (6 bases). Trimming removed 7 bases at V and 2 bases at J, with 12 bases between. This CDR3 is 14 amino acids long. Looked up from germline, CDR1 is GTSNPN and CDR2 is SVGIG (reference sequence). The DNA for the CDR3 is TGTGCCTACGCAGGGGTAGCTGGGGCCAACGTCCTGACTTTC. Translated: CAYAGVAGANVLTF.

Many counts were recorded for this clonotype. The chain employs TRBV10-2 and TRBJ2-1; 12 bases fit TRBD2. V lost 4 bases to trimming and J lost 4 bases; unmatched junction nucleotides: 2. CDR3 length equals 15 residues. CDR1 is WSHSY, CDR2 SAAADI, per germline. The CDR3 sequence is CASSAGTSGYNEQFF. For the CDR3, the DNA is TGCGCCAGCAGTGCTGGGACTAGCGGGTACAATGAGCAGTTCTTC.

The table lists this clonotype with many counts. The gene calls are TRBV2 and TRBJ2-1; 8 bases are shared with TRBD2. This CDR3 is built from 14 residues. Germline-derived CDR1 and CDR2 are SNHLY and FYNNEI. The V segment lost 8 bases and the J segment 5 bases; nucleotides outside the gene matches: 8. CDR3 coding DNA: TGTGCCAGCTGCCAGCGGGAGACCCACAATGAGCAGTTCTTC. It specifies CASCQRETHNEQFF. The full variable domain, in which reference TRBV2 and TRBJ2-1 provide the parts outside the CDR3, is EPEVTQTPSHQVTQMGQEVILRCVPISNHLYFYWYRQILGQKVEFLVSFYNNEISEKSEIFDDQFSVERPDGSNFTLKIRSTKLEDSAMYFCASCQRETHNEQFFGPGTRLTVL.

The chain joins TRBV12-3 or TRBV12-4 to TRBJ1-5; 8 bases align to TRBD1. V gave up 6 bases and J gave up 2 bases; unmatched junction bases: 12. This CDR3 comprises 17 residues. For the CDR3, the DNA is TGTGCCAGCAGCAACACCCGGGGACAGGTGGGCAATCAGCCCCAGCATTTT. It specifies CASSNTRGQVGNQPQHF.

This clonotype has just a few counts. This sequence joins TRBV19 and TRBJ1-1; TRBD1 agrees at 11 bases. Unmatched junction bases numbered 5, after V lost 6 bases and J lost 5 bases. The CDR3 is 14 amino acids. The germline V gene encodes CDR1 LNHDA and CDR2 SQIVND (reference sequence). The chain's CDR3 is CASRRTGGATEAFF. The CDR3, as DNA: TGTGCCAGTAGGAGGACAGGGGGCGCGACTGAAGCTTTCTTT.

Note on this clonotype: Since no conserved phenylalanine or tryptophan closes the CDR3, a read error is the likely cause. The DNA is left out, because the CDR3 cannot be placed on it with certainty; the CDR3 is given as TCRdb lists it. This chain joins TRBV9 and TRBJ2-6. Germline-derived CDR1 and CDR2 are SGDLS and YYNGEE. With termini counted, the CDR3 has 10 amino acids. The CDR3: CASSVDPGTS.

This clonotype was counted ten times or more. This rearrangement joins TRBV13 to TRBJ1-3; D call uncertain. The CDR3 has 15 residues. Germline V gene sequence: CDR1 PRHDT, CDR2 FYEKMQ (reference sequence). V lost 0 bases and J lost 5, with 11 bases in between. CDR3 loop: CASSLGPSVRNTIYF. The CDR3 nucleotides are TGTGCCAGCAGCTTAGGGCCCTCCGTCCGAAACACCATATATTTT. Looking up the rest from reference TRBV13 and TRBJ1-3 gives the full variable domain: AAGVIQSPRHLIKEKRETATLKCYPIPRHDTVYWYQQGPGQDPQFLISFYEKMQSDKGSIPDRFSAQQFSDYHSELNMSSLELGDSALYFCASSLGPSVRNTIYFGEGSWLTVV.

This clonotype has ten or more counts. The chain couples TRBV20-1 to TRBJ2-5; 12 bases map to TRBD2. V was clipped by 1 base and J by 7 bases; unmatched bases: 10. CDR3 size: 16 residues. The germline gives CDR1 DFQATT, CDR2 SNEGSKA (reference sequence). Here the CDR3 DNA reads TGCAGTGCTAGAGCCCGACTAGCGGGAGATGGGGCGACCCAGTACTTC. Protein product: CSARARLAGDGATQYF.

This clonotype has ten or more counts. This chain uses TRBV7-9 with TRBJ1-4, with no clear D. Between the trimmed V and J ends, which lost 5 bases and 8 bases, there was a span of 18 bases. Germline V gene data show CDR1 as SEHNR and CDR2 as FQNEAQ (reference sequence). This CDR3 comprises 15 residues. Here the CDR3 DNA reads TGTGCCAGCAGCCCCCGGGCCCAGGCGGGGGAAAAACTGTTTTTT. As protein: CASSPRAQAGEKLFF.

This clonotype has a count of ten or more. The genes are TRBV4-1 and TRBJ2-7; 10 nucleotides align to TRBD1. Germline assignment: CDR1 MGHRA and CDR2 YSYEKL. There are 15 residues in the CDR3. The V segment lost 2 bases and the J segment 3 bases; nucleotides outside the gene matches: 4. Written as DNA, the CDR3 is TGCGCCAGCAGCCAAATGGGACAGGGGAACTACGAGCAGTACTTC. This encodes CASSQMGQGNYEQYF.

The table lists this clonotype with many counts. The V and J genes are TRBV15 and TRBJ2-4; tentatively, D is TRBD2 (5 bases). Germline loops: CDR1 LNHNV, CDR2 YYDKDF (reference sequence). V was trimmed by 0 bases and J by 6 bases, leaving 15 bases between them. The CDR3 totals 16 residues. The DNA of the CDR3 is TGTGCCACCAGCAGAGATGGCGTTGGACGGGGAAACATTCAGTACTTC. This codes for CATSRDGVGRGNIQYF.